This entry lists 10 T cell receptor beta chains sequenced from one sample in a study of shared clonotypes between healthy human individuals. Libraries were prepared by immunoSEQ multiplex PCR; TCRdb keeps only in-frame clonotypes and omits some of them. The profile shows roughly 2 million clones, about 95% of them singletons. CD45RO-negative cells were positively selected for CCR7, leaving out terminally differentiated effector memory CD45RA+ cells. Sequencing was done on a sample of naive CD8+ T cells sorted from blood. These receptors were collected from a man younger than 30 in good health.

In nucleotides, the CDR3 is TGTGCCAGCAGTGAAGCGAACTTTAATGAGCAGTTCTTC. Encoded protein: CASSEANFNEQFF. The gene calls are TRBV2 and TRBJ2-1, with D unresolved. The ends were cut back, 0 bases at V and 7 bases at J, with 7 bases in the middle. This CDR3 spans 13 amino acids. CDR1 is SNHLY, CDR2 FYNNEI, per germline.

The rearrangement joins TRBV4-1 to TRBJ2-2; D unresolved. With 4 bases removed from V and 6 bases from J, the gap between germline ends came to 12 bases. In germline, CDR1 is MGHRA, CDR2 YSYEKL. The CDR3 loop spans 14 amino acids. This CDR3 reads CASSPDNNPGELFF. CDR3 nucleotide sequence: TGCGCCAGCAGCCCCGACAATAACCCCGGGGAGCTGTTTTTT.

In regard to this clone: Other DNA sequences of this sample code for an identical CDR3. V is TRBV5-1 and J is TRBJ2-2; tentative D call: TRBD2 (5 bases). The CDR3 covers 13 residues. CDR1 and CDR2 from the germline V gene are SGHRS and YFSETQ. Trimming stripped 2 bases from V and 5 bases from J, with 7 bases between. The CDR3 DNA follows: TGCGCCAGCAGCTTTCCGGGAACCGGGGAGCTGTTTTTT. This encodes CASSFPGTGELFF.

The chain combines TRBV27 with TRBJ2-3; possibly TRBD1 for D (6 bases). The germline gives CDR1 MNHEY, CDR2 SMNVEV (reference sequence). V lost 4 bases to trimming and J lost 1 base, with 15 bases between them. CDR3 size: 16 residues. For the CDR3, the DNA is TGTGCCAGCAGTTATAAAACAGGGCCCCGCACAGATACGCAGTATTTT. Its translation is CASSYKTGPRTDTQYF.

Concerning this clone itself: Other nucleotide sequences from this sample produce the same CDR3. V gene TRBV28 combines with J gene TRBJ2-7; a possible D gene is TRBD1 (5 bases). CDR3 size: 13 residues. V lost 2 bases and J 2 bases, leaving 7 bases between the germline ends. Germline V gene sequence: CDR1 MDHEN, CDR2 SYDVKM. CDR3 DNA sequence: TGTGCCAGCAGTTTAGGGGCTACCTACGAGCAGTACTTC. It codes for CASSLGATYEQYF. The variable domain in full, completed from reference TRBV28 and TRBJ2-7, reads DVKVTQSSRYLVKRTGEKVFLECVQDMDHENMFWYRQDPGLGLRLIYFSYDVKMKEKGDIPEGYSVSREKKERFSLILESASTNQTSMYLCASSLGATYEQYFGPGTRLTVT.

The V gene is TRBV7-8, the J gene TRBJ1-2, with TRBD1 as a possible D gene (6 bases). From germline, CDR1 is SGHVS and CDR2 FQNEAQ. This CDR3 region has 17 residues. V lost 5 bases and J lost 4, with 23 bases in between. The CDR3 reads CASSDSLGGPKAYGYTF. In DNA, the CDR3 is TGTGCCAGCAGCGACAGTCTGGGGGGGCCCAAGGCCTATGGCTACACCTTC.

The sample holds a few counts of this clone. This sequence joins TRBV30 and TRBJ2-1; 11 nucleotides agree with TRBD2. After removal of 1 base from V and 1 base from J, the junction contained 9 bases not matched to a gene. CDR3 length: 18 amino acids. Per germline, CDR1 GTSNPN and CDR2 SVGIG (reference sequence). This chain's CDR3 is CAWSASTSGGKSYNEQFF. The CDR3 DNA is TGTGCCTGGAGTGCTTCTACTAGCGGGGGAAAGTCCTACAATGAGCAGTTCTTC.

Notes on this clone: The same CDR3 can be traced to other DNA sequences in this sample. V is TRBV30 and J is TRBJ1-1; D is undetermined. CDR1 is GTSNPN and CDR2 is SVGIG in the germline V gene (reference sequence). Trimming shortened V by 0 bases and J by 5 bases, and 10 bases separated the two germline ends. The CDR3 runs to 13 residues. The CDR3 here is CAWSVLGETEAFF. CDR3 nucleotide sequence: TGTGCCTGGAGTGTACTTGGTGAGACTGAAGCTTTCTTT.

This chain connects TRBV10-3 to TRBJ2-1, with 10 bases matching TRBD2. The CDR3 consists of 14 residues. CDR1 is ENHRY and CDR2 is SYGVKD in the germline V gene. After removal of 1 base from V and 9 bases from J, the junction contained 3 bases not matched to a gene. The CDR3 DNA reads as TGTGCCATCAGTGAGTTGCTAGCGGGGGTTGAGCAGTTCTTC. This codes for CAISELLAGVEQFF.

The genes are TRBV5-8 and TRBJ1-1; possibly TRBD1 for D (5 bases). The CDR3 spans 15 residues. Between the trimmed V and J ends, which lost 7 bases and 1 base, there was a span of 17 bases. From germline, CDR1 is SGHTS and CDR2 YDEGEE. In nucleotides, the CDR3 is TGTGCCAGCCGGGGCGATGGGCAAAGGAACACTGAAGCTTTCTTT. It yields the protein CASRGDGQRNTEAFF.